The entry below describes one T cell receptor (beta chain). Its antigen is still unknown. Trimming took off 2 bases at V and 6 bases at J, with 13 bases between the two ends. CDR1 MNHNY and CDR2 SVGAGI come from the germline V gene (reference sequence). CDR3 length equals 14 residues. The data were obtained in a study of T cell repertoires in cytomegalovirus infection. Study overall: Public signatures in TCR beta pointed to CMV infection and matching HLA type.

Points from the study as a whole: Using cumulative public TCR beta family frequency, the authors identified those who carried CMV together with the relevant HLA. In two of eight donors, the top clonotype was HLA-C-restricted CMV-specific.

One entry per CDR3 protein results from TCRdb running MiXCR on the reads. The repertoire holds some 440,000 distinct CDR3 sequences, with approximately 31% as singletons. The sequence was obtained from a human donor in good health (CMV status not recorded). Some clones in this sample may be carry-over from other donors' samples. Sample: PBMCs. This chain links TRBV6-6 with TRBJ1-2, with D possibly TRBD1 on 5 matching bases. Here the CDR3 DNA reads TGTGCCAGCAGTTACCCCCAGGGATCTCATGGCTACACCTTC. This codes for CASSYPQGSHGYTF.